The entry that follows covers one TCR beta chain sequence. Its target is unknown. Notes on the study in general: Tumor-infiltrating Treg TCR alpha and beta sequences overlapped most with tumor naive CD4+ T cells, then blood naive. The TCR gene usage of tumor memory CD4+ T cells clustered together with blood and lymph node memory CD4+ cells and with lymph node naive CD4+ cells.

Germline V lookup: CDR1 SQVTM, CDR2 ANQGSEA. V was clipped by 5 bases and J by 3 bases; unmatched bases: 4. CDR3 length equals 13 residues. Constant-region reverse primers amplified full-length variable regions, followed by semi-nested Nested Universal Primer A PCR. TCRdb reanalysed the 5' RACE reads using MiXCR and keeps one entry per CDR3 protein. In the table there are tens of thousands of distinct CDR3 sequences, around a quarter of which are singletons. The V call is TRBV29-1, the J call TRBJ1-5; 7 bases line up with TRBD1. Sequencing was done on a sample of naive CD4+ T cells sorted from blood. As for subset: naive CD4+ T cells, CD4+CD45RA+CD25-. The source of this sequence is a female donor with breast cancer. The CDR3 region is CSVQQGPNQPQHF. Written as DNA, the CDR3 is TGCAGCGTTCAACAGGGGCCCAATCAGCCCCAGCATTTT.